This is a list of T cell receptor beta chains from one sample in a study of shared clonotypes between healthy human individuals. Repertoires were generated with immunoSEQ multiplex PCR, while TCRdb's copy carries only in-frame clones and drops some. The table has more than 400,000 clones, almost 97% seen once; the top ten hold approximately 0.06%. The sequenced sample consisted of naive CD4+ T cells sorted from blood. Every receptor here comes from a woman aged 25 to 39 in good health. Each CDR3 is given with its conserved first and last residue. The order of the fields is V gene, D gene, clone size, J gene, CDR3 DNA, CDR3 protein. D genes are given only for firm matches. Clone sizes are given selectively: once, few, many, or a class where the clone is expanded.

v_gene: TRBV11-3
d_gene: NA
abundance: once
j_gene: TRBJ2-2
CDR3nt: TGTGCCAGCAGCCCATCGAGGGTCGGGGAGCTGTTTTTT
CDR3aa: CASSPSRVGELFF

v_gene: TRBV28
d_gene: TRBD1
abundance: NA
j_gene: TRBJ1-2
CDR3nt: TGTGCCAGCAGTTTAAGGTCAGGGGGCGCTCATGGCTACACCTTC
CDR3aa: CASSLRSGGAHGYTF

v_gene: TRBV4-1
d_gene: NA
abundance: NA
j_gene: TRBJ2-2
CDR3nt: TGCGCCAGCAGCCAAGAAGGCCACAGAAACACCGGGGAGCTGTTTTTT
CDR3aa: CASSQEGHRNTGELFF

v_gene: TRBV6-5
d_gene: NA
abundance: NA
j_gene: TRBJ1-1
CDR3nt: TGTGCCAGCAGTTACTTAATACAGGGAGAAGCTTTCTTT
CDR3aa: CASSYLIQGEAFF

v_gene: TRBV18
d_gene: NA
abundance: NA
j_gene: TRBJ1-3
CDR3nt: TGTGCCAGCTCACCAATGAAGGCAAGAGGAAACACCATATATTTT
CDR3aa: CASSPMKARGNTIYF

v_gene: TRBV5-4
d_gene: NA
abundance: NA
j_gene: TRBJ2-4
CDR3nt: TGTGCCAGCAGCTTAAATTACGAAAACATTCAGTACTTC
CDR3aa: CASSLNYENIQYF

v_gene: TRBV28
d_gene: TRBD2
abundance: NA
j_gene: TRBJ2-1
CDR3nt: TGTGCCAGTCTAGCGGGGGTTTACAATGAGCAGTTCTTC
CDR3aa: CASLAGVYNEQFF

v_gene: TRBV5-1
d_gene: NA
abundance: NA
j_gene: TRBJ1-2
CDR3nt: TGCGCCAGCAGCTTAAGGGGTACTAACTATGGCTACACCTTC
CDR3aa: CASSLRGTNYGYTF

v_gene: TRBV28
d_gene: NA
abundance: once
j_gene: TRBJ1-1
CDR3nt: TGTGCCAGCAGTTTGTTCGGCAGAGCGCTGAACACTGAAGCTTTCTTT
CDR3aa: CASSLFGRALNTEAFF

v_gene: TRBV5-5
d_gene: NA
abundance: NA
j_gene: TRBJ2-1
CDR3nt: TGTGCCAGCAGCCCCCGTCCGAACGACAGCAGATTTTCCAATGAGCAGTTCTTC
CDR3aa: CASSPRPNDSRFSNEQFF

v_gene: TRBV7-9
d_gene: NA
abundance: NA
j_gene: TRBJ2-3
CDR3nt: TGTGCCAGCAGCTTAGTACAGGGTGGCACAGATACGCAGTATTTT
CDR3aa: CASSLVQGGTDTQYF

v_gene: TRBV4-2
d_gene: NA
abundance: NA
j_gene: TRBJ2-7
CDR3nt: TGTGCCAGCAGACTTAGCGGAGTTCGCTACGAGCAGTACTTC
CDR3aa: CASRLSGVRYEQYF

v_gene: TRBV7-2
d_gene: TRBD2
abundance: NA
j_gene: TRBJ2-5
CDR3nt: TGTGCCAGCAGCGCCAGGACTAGCGGGAGGGCGGGGGAGACCCAGTACTTC
CDR3aa: CASSARTSGRAGETQYF

v_gene: TRBV28
d_gene: TRBD1
abundance: NA
j_gene: TRBJ1-4
CDR3nt: TGTGCCAGCAGCTCCGGACAGGGGACGGGAAAACTGTTTTTT
CDR3aa: CASSSGQGTGKLFF

v_gene: TRBV7-9
d_gene: NA
abundance: NA
j_gene: TRBJ1-1
CDR3nt: TGTGCCAGCAGGCGGGACGGGGGGAACACTGAAGCTTTCTTT
CDR3aa: CASRRDGGNTEAFF

v_gene: TRBV28
d_gene: TRBD1
abundance: NA
j_gene: TRBJ2-7
CDR3nt: TGTGCCAGCAGTTTACCCGGGACAGGGTTGTACGAGCAGTACTTC
CDR3aa: CASSLPGTGLYEQYF

v_gene: TRBV7-9
d_gene: TRBD1
abundance: NA
j_gene: TRBJ2-7
CDR3nt: TGTGCCAGCAGCTCGGACAGGGGCGACTACGAGCAGTACTTC
CDR3aa: CASSSDRGDYEQYF

v_gene: TRBV2
d_gene: NA
abundance: NA
j_gene: TRBJ1-1
CDR3nt: TGTGCCAGCAGTGAGTATGGGACGGGGAACACTGAAGCTTTCTTT
CDR3aa: CASSEYGTGNTEAFF

v_gene: TRBV28
d_gene: TRBD2
abundance: NA
j_gene: TRBJ2-7
CDR3nt: TGTGCCAGCAGTTTGACTAGCGGCGCCTACGAGCAGTACTTC
CDR3aa: CASSLTSGAYEQYF

v_gene: TRBV2
d_gene: NA
abundance: NA
j_gene: TRBJ2-1
CDR3nt: TGTGCCAGCAGTGAATGGGAGAAGCAGTTCTTC
CDR3aa: CASSEWEKQFF

v_gene: TRBV4-1
d_gene: NA
abundance: NA
j_gene: TRBJ1-6
CDR3nt: TGCGCCAGCAGCCAAGAAGTCAGCGGAAATTCACCCCTCCACTTT
CDR3aa: CASSQEVSGNSPLHF